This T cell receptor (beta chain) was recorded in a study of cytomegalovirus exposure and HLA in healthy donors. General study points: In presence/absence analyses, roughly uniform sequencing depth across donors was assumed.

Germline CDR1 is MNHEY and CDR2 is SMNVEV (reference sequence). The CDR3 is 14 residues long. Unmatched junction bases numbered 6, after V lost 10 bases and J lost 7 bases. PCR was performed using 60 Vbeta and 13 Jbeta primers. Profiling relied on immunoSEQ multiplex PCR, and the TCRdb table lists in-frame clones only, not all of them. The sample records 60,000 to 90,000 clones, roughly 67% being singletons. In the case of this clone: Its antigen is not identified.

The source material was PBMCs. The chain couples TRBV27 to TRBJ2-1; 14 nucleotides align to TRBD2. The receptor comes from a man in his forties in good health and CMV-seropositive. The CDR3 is CATRGLAGANEQFF. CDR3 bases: TGTGCCACCCGGGGACTAGCGGGAGCTAATGAGCAGTTCTTC.